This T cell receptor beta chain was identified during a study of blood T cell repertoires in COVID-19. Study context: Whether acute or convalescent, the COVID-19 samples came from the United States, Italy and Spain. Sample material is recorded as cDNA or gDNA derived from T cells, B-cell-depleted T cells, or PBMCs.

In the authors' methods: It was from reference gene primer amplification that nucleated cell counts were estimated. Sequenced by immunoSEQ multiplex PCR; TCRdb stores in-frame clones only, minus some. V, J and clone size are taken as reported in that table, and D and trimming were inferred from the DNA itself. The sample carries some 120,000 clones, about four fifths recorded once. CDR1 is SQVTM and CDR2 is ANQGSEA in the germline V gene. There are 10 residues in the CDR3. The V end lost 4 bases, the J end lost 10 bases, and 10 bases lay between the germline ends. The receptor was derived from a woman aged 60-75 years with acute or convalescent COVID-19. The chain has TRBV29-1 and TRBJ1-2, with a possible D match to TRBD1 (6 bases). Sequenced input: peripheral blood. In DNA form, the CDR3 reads TGCAGCGTTGGGGACATCGACTACACCTTC. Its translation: CSVGDIDYTF.